Each of the 16 T cell receptor beta chains below was sequenced from the same sample in a study of CD8 T cells in ankylosing spondylitis. Via MiXCR, TCRdb re-called the 5' RACE reads, giving one row per CDR3 protein. The sample yields about 400,000 distinct CDR3 sequences, 20% seen once. Sequenced material: blood, either unsorted or a sorted T cell fraction (not recorded which). The receptors were sampled from a male donor with ankylosing spondylitis or in good health (not recorded which).

The chain carries TRBV4-1 and TRBJ2-5; 10 nucleotides align to TRBD2. CDR3 length: 15 amino acids. V lost 3 bases and J lost 5; bases outside the gene matches: 6. The germline V gene encodes CDR1 MGHRA and CDR2 YSYEKL. The CDR3 region is CASSHPSGGSETQYF. CDR3 nucleotide sequence: TGCGCCAGCAGCCACCCTAGCGGGGGCTCTGAGACCCAGTACTTC.

This clonotype was picked up a small number of times. V and J are TRBV7-9 and TRBJ2-5, with TRBD2 matching over 10 bases. The CDR3 is 16 amino acids. The germline gives CDR1 SEHNR, CDR2 FQNEAQ (reference sequence). V was pared by 4 bases and J by 5 bases, with 10 bases of the junction left unmatched. Here the CDR3 DNA reads TGTGCCAGCAGCTCCCCAGCAAGCGGGGGGGATGAGACCCAGTACTTC. Amino acids: CASSSPASGGDETQYF.

This clonotype has just a few counts. This chain joins TRBV3-1 and TRBJ2-7; 8 bases are shared with TRBD2. Germline loops: CDR1 LGHDT, CDR2 YNNKEL (reference sequence). V dropped 0 bases and J dropped 2; count of bases not matched to a gene: 6. The CDR3 consists of 16 residues. The CDR3 nucleotides are TGTGCCAGCAGCCAAGATATAGGTAGCGGGGCCTACGAGCAGTACTTC. Protein: CASSQDIGSGAYEQYF.

This clonotype was counted between two and nine times. J is TRBJ1-1 and V is TRBV12-3 or TRBV12-4, with TRBD1 identical over 7 bases. This CDR3 is built from 15 residues. Trimming removed 6 bases from V and 2 bases from J; junction bases left unmatched: 9. This chain's CDR3 is CASSPTEGGNTEAFF. In DNA, the CDR3 is TGTGCCAGCAGCCCGACCGAAGGGGGCAACACTGAAGCTTTCTTT.

V usage is TRBV7-9 and J usage is TRBJ2-2, with a weak D call TRBD2 (6 bases). The CDR3 is 13 residues long. V lost 5 bases and J lost 4, with 8 bases in between. Germline CDR1 reads SEHNR; CDR2 reads FQNEAQ (reference sequence). CDR3 DNA sequence: TGTGCCAGCAGCCGCGGGGCCACCGGGGAGCTGTTTTTT. This encodes CASSRGATGELFF.

The chain carries TRBV5-1 and TRBJ2-7, with a tentative D call TRBD1 (5 bases). Germline loops: CDR1 SGHRS, CDR2 YFSETQ. Trimming removed 4 bases from V and 5 bases from J, with 10 bases in between. The CDR3 runs 12 residues. The CDR3 region has the DNA TGCGCCAGCAGCGTTCAGGGCCACGAGCAGTACTTC. Translating it yields CASSVQGHEQYF. Full variable domain (outside the CDR3, taken from reference TRBV5-1 and TRBJ2-7): KAGVTQTPRYLIKTRGQQVTLSCSPISGHRSVSWYQQTPGQGLQFLFEYFSETQRNKGNFPGRFSGRQFSNSRSEMNVSTLELGDSALYLCASSVQGHEQYFGPGTRLTVT.

The DNA for the CDR3 is TGCAGCGTTGAAGAAGAGGGGGGTACTGAAGCTTTCTTT. Its translation: CSVEEEGGTEAFF. The V and J genes are TRBV29-1 and TRBJ1-1; D might be TRBD1 (6 bases). Germline values: CDR1 SQVTM, CDR2 ANQGSEA. The CDR3 contains 13 residues. V lost 0 bases, J lost 5 bases, and 10 bases lay in between. The full variable domain, in which reference TRBV29-1 and TRBJ1-1 provide the parts outside the CDR3, is SAVISQKPSRDICQRGTSLTIQCQVDSQVTMMFWYRQQPGQSLTLIATANQGSEATYESGFVIDKFPISRPNLTFSTLTVSNMSPEDSSIYLCSVEEEGGTEAFFGQGTRLTVV.

The V and J genes are TRBV10-3 and TRBJ2-7, with 11 bases lining up with TRBD2. J was trimmed by 1 base and V by 6 bases; bases with no gene match: 8. This CDR3 contains 16 residues. Germline V lookup: CDR1 ENHRY, CDR2 SYGVKD. CDR3 nucleotide sequence: TGTGCCATCAGCTCCACCGGGACTAGCGGTTCCTACGAGCAGTACTTC. Translation: CAISSTGTSGSYEQYF.

This clonotype was counted a few times. The chain joins TRBV12-3 or TRBV12-4 to TRBJ2-2; 11 positions match TRBD2. The ends lost 5 bases at V and 7 bases at J; junction bases unmatched: 9. CDR3 size: 16 residues. The CDR3 region has the DNA TGTGCCAGCAGTGCCTATAGCGGGGGGGCAGTCGGGGAGCTGTTTTTT. It encodes CASSAYSGGAVGELFF.

The genes are TRBV5-6 and TRBJ2-2; D gene uncertain. V was pared by 4 bases and J by 2 bases, with 9 bases between. Germline V gene data show CDR1 as SGHDT and CDR2 as YYEEEE. CDR3 length: 14 amino acids. This chain's CDR3 is CASSPYYNTGELFF. The DNA for the CDR3 is TGTGCCAGCAGCCCCTACTACAACACCGGGGAGCTGTTTTTT. Looking up the rest from reference TRBV5-6 and TRBJ2-2 gives the full variable domain: DAGVTQSPTHLIKTRGQQVTLRCSPKSGHDTVSWYQQALGQGPQFIFQYYEEEERQRGNFPDRFSGHQFPNYSSELNVNALLLGDSALYLCASSPYYNTGELFFGEGSRLTVL.

The genes are TRBV3-1 and TRBJ1-6, with D unresolved. V was pared by 4 bases and J by 11 bases, with 12 bases between. The CDR3 is 13 amino acids. Germline lookup yields CDR1 LGHDT and CDR2 YNNKEL (reference sequence). CDR3 protein: CASSPGGVAPLHF. The CDR3 nucleotides read TGTGCCAGCAGCCCCGGTGGGGTGGCACCCCTCCACTTT. Drawing the rest from reference TRBV3-1 and TRBJ1-6, the complete variable domain is DTAVSQTPKYLVTQMGNDKSIKCEQNLGHDTMYWYKQDSKKFLKIMFSYNNKELIINETVPNRFSPKSPDKAHLNLHINSLELGDSAVYFCASSPGGVAPLHFGNGTRLTVT.

The rearrangement links TRBV20-1 to TRBJ2-3; TRBD1 matches at 7 bases. The CDR3 has 13 amino acids. Germline V gene sequence: CDR1 DFQATT, CDR2 SNEGSKA (reference sequence). Trimming took 6 bases from V and 5 from J; bases not matched to a gene: 8. This CDR3 reads CSARGQRLDTQYF. DNA of the CDR3: TGCAGTGCAAGGGGACAGCGGTTAGATACGCAGTATTTT.

The J gene is TRBJ2-3, the V gene TRBV11-1, with D perhaps TRBD1 (6 bases). Germline V gene data show CDR1 as SGHAT and CDR2 as FQDESV (reference sequence). This CDR3 spans 18 amino acids. V was pared by 5 bases and J by 2 bases, with 23 bases between. DNA of the CDR3: TGTGCCAGCAGCGAAGGAACAACCCGGGACACACACACAGATACGCAGTATTTT. It yields the protein CASSEGTTRDTHTDTQYF.

In its sample, this clonotype was seen a few times. This chain links TRBV6-1 with TRBJ2-1, with TRBD1 identical over 10 bases. After removal of 4 bases from V and 15 bases from J, the junction contained 9 bases not matched to a gene. The CDR3 runs to 13 residues. Germline V gives CDR1 MNHNS, CDR2 SASEGT. The CDR3 nucleotides read TGTGCCAGCAGTGCGGGACAGGGGACGGGTCGGTTCTTC. The encoded protein is CASSAGQGTGRFF.

This chain links TRBV12-3 or TRBV12-4 with TRBJ2-2; 7 positions match TRBD1. The V segment lost 8 bases and the J segment 4 bases; nucleotides outside the gene matches: 7. This CDR3 region has 14 residues. CDR3 nucleotide sequence: TGTGCCAGCTCCAGACAGGGCGTCACCGGGGAGCTGTTTTTT. This codes for CASSRQGVTGELFF.

There are a few counts of this clonotype. CDR3 sequence: CSALDTQYF. CDR3 DNA: TGCAGTGCGTTAGATACGCAGTATTTT. This chain connects TRBV20-1 to TRBJ2-3, with unresolved D. Germline V lookup: CDR1 DFQATT, CDR2 SNEGSKA (reference sequence). The V gene lost 6 bases and the J gene lost 5 bases, with 3 bases spanning the gap. This CDR3 has 9 residues.